This is a list of T cell receptor beta chains from one sample in a study of blood T cell repertoires in COVID-19. Profiled with immunoSEQ multiplex PCR; TCRdb holds only in-frame clones, not every one. This table holds under 350,000 clones, about 80% found once. The source material was peripheral blood. The receptors come from a woman in her forties or fifties who had recovered from COVID-19. The conserved cysteine and the conserved F or W are not part of the CDR3 here. Rows give clone size only sometimes, using once, few, many, or a class for an expanded clone.

j_gene	v_gene	abundance	CDR3aa
TRBJ1-1	TRBV29-1	-	SVDREGTGAEAF
TRBJ1-5	TRBV4-3	-	ASSQDRLNSNQPQH
TRBJ2-1	TRBV4-2	once	ASSAGNSYNEQF
TRBJ2-2	TRBV28	-	ASSPYQGLAGAGELF
TRBJ2-3	TRBV3-1/TRBV3-2	-	ASSRSGVVDTQY
TRBJ1-2	TRBV27	-	ASRAGVDYGYT
TRBJ1-1	TRBV19	few	ASSMNRGLNTEAF
TRBJ2-5	TRBV7-2	-	ASSPRLAGGLYQETQY
TRBJ1-6	TRBV6-2/TRBV6-3	-	ASSSTTASSYNSPLH
TRBJ2-1	TRBV2	-	ASNGGVAQQF
TRBJ2-1	TRBV5-1	-	ASSLGQGAHDEQF
TRBJ2-1	TRBV4-3	-	ASSQDWRARAGYNEQF